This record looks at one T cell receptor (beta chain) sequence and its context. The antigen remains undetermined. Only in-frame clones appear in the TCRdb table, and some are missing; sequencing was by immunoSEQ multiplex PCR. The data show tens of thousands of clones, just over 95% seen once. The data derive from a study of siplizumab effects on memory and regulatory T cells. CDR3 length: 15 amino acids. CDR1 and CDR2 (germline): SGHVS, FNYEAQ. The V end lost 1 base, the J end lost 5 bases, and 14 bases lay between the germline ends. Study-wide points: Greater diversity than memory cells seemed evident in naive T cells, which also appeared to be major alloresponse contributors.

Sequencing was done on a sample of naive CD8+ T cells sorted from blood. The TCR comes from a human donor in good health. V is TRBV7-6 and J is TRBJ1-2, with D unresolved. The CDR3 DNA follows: TGTGCCAGCAGCTTAGATGGCCCGTCCTCGTATGGCTACACCTTC. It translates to CASSLDGPSSYGYTF.